This is a list of T cell receptor beta chains from one sample in a study of human T cells and chemical hapten exposure. Via MiXCR, TCRdb re-called the RACE reads, giving one row per CDR3 protein. Among about 160,000 distinct CDR3 sequences listed, 25% to 30% were seen once. This specimen consisted of whole blood, obtained in connection with sensitization to the hapten diphenylcyclopropenone (DPC). These receptors were collected from a woman younger than 30 with alopecia areata. Some clones in this sample may be carry-over from other donors' samples. CDR3s leave out the opening cysteine and the closing phenylalanine or tryptophan. Fields, in order: V gene, clone size, J gene, CDR3 protein. For some rows the clone size is stated as once, few or many, or as a class when expanded; others skip it.

>TRBV11-2|NA|TRBJ2-1
ASSLAGGFTYNEQF
>TRBV20-1|NA|TRBJ2-7
SASLGGSYEQY
>TRBV29-1|few|TRBJ1-5
SVGSNQPQH
>TRBV27|NA|TRBJ2-7
ASSSPLTYEQY
>TRBV7-8|NA|TRBJ2-7
ASSSRRFSSYEQY
>TRBV4-1|few|TRBJ2-1
ASSNSGPYNEQF
>TRBV9|NA|TRBJ2-5
ASSVGRTQETQY
>TRBV7-9|NA|TRBJ1-5
ASRGTVDQPQH
>TRBV12-5|NA|TRBJ1-1
ASGLGTEAF
>TRBV9|NA|TRBJ2-1
ASSGKEQF
>TRBV7-2|few|TRBJ2-2
ASSLAGWGNTGELF
>TRBV7-8|once|TRBJ2-3
ASSLSRLARSTDTQY
>TRBV27|few|TRBJ1-1
ASSSRRDPRARRDTEAF
>TRBV4-1|NA|TRBJ2-3
ASSQDAGLAGGIFTDTQY
>TRBV6-5|few|TRBJ2-1
ASTLLAGRENEQF
>TRBV12-3/TRBV12-4|many|TRBJ2-7
ASSLHRPGIYEQY
>TRBV2|NA|TRBJ2-3
ASVGVADTQY
>TRBV27|NA|TRBJ1-2
ASSLRQGSGYT
>TRBV5-1|NA|TRBJ2-1
TSSLGSHNEQF
>TRBV6-2/TRBV6-3|NA|TRBJ2-5
ASSYWSLETQY
>TRBV20-1|NA|TRBJ1-5
SARDPNQPQH
>TRBV14|NA|TRBJ2-1
ASSGARDNEQF
>TRBV18|NA|TRBJ2-1
ASSPQDRVEF
>TRBV5-1|few|TRBJ2-7
ASRNQVASSYEQY
>TRBV6-2/TRBV6-3|NA|TRBJ2-3
ASRLDKPTDTQY
>TRBV6-1|few|TRBJ1-5
ASSGPPGQVNQPQH
>TRBV27|few|TRBJ1-5
ASSLVFLGGQQPQH
>TRBV30|few|TRBJ1-6
AWRVRRKEPLH
>TRBV27|NA|TRBJ1-5
ASSPLHTGDNQPQH
>TRBV20-1|many|TRBJ2-7
SAGEREGPYEQY
>TRBV20-1|many|TRBJ2-7
SARDSSSQGVYEQY
>TRBV5-1|NA|TRBJ2-3
ASSLGGKTQY
>TRBV28|few|TRBJ1-2
ASRDRGPFYGYT
>TRBV6-2/TRBV6-3|few|TRBJ1-1
ASSKRTGGEAF
>TRBV29-1|NA|TRBJ2-1
SSRTGAPSYNEQF
>TRBV7-2|NA|TRBJ2-3
ASSSEGGRDTQY
>TRBV20-1|many|TRBJ2-7
SARPGFLDEQY
>TRBV9|few|TRBJ1-2
ASSVAGGREGGYT
>TRBV6-6|NA|TRBJ1-6
ASRTAGASRNSPLH
>TRBV12-5|NA|TRBJ2-5
ASAPGGSETQY
>TRBV12-3/TRBV12-4|few|TRBJ2-3
ASSFNGPQY
>TRBV7-2|NA|TRBJ1-2
ASGDKGTRGGTGYT
>TRBV12-3/TRBV12-4|NA|TRBJ2-7
ASSLRDRAYEQY
>TRBV9|NA|TRBJ2-2
ASSGGIGGELF
>TRBV6-2/TRBV6-3|NA|TRBJ2-7
ASTYYRAPAIYEQY
>TRBV18|few|TRBJ1-1
ASSPSPGQNTEAF
>TRBV25-1|NA|TRBJ2-1
ASSEFGTSVLKQF
>TRBV12-3/TRBV12-4|NA|TRBJ2-7
ASSYSSGRYEQY
>TRBV6-6|few|TRBJ2-7
ASTRSSGSDEQY
>TRBV4-3|NA|TRBJ2-1
ASSQDEAFYSYNEQF
>TRBV6-2/TRBV6-3|few|TRBJ2-1
ATLSQSSYNEQF
>TRBV7-9|NA|TRBJ2-3
ASSLSTGGVDTQY